This T cell receptor beta chain originates from a study of technical replicates of blood from four donors. The CDR3 spans 18 residues. Per germline, CDR1 LNHDA and CDR2 SQIVND (reference sequence). V dropped 3 bases and J dropped 1; count of bases not matched to a gene: 11. Libraries were prepared by immunoSEQ multiplex PCR; TCRdb keeps only in-frame clonotypes and omits some of them. The table records approximately 76,000 clones, roughly nine tenths of them present only once. The sequence was collected from a human donor in good health. The rearrangement joins TRBV19 to TRBJ1-5, with 8 nucleotides matching TRBD1. What was sequenced was T cells isolated from PBMCs. The CDR3 nucleotides read TGTGCCAGTAGTATCTCTCAGGGGGCGCGATCCAGCAATCAGCCCCAGCATTTT. It specifies CASSISQGARSSNQPQHF.